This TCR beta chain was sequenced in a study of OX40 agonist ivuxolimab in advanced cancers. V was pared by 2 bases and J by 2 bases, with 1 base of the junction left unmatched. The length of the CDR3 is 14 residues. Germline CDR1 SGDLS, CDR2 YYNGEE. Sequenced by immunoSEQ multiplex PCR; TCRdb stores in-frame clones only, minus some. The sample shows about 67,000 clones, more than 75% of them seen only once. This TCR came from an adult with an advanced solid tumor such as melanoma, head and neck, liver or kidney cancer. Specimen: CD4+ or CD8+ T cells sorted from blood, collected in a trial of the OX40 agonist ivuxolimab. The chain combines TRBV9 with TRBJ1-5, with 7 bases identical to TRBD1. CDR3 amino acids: CASSVGQGNQPQHF. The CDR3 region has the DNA TGTGCCAGCAGCGTCGGACAGGGCAATCAGCCCCAGCATTTT. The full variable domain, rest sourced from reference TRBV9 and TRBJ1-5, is DSGVTQTPKHLITATGQRVTLRCSPRSGDLSVYWYQQSLDQGLQFLIQYYNGEERAKGNILERFSAQQFPDLHSELNLSSLELGDSALYFCASSVGQGNQPQHFGDGTRLSIL.